This T cell receptor (beta chain) emerged from a study of CD8 T cells in Susac syndrome. Study observations and caveats: It was acknowledged in the study that its TCR sequencing and HLA analysis involved a relatively small number of individuals.

Random hexamers served to reverse transcribe roughly 0.45 to 1 ug RNA. immunoSEQ multiplex PCR amplified TCR beta CDR3 across 54 Vbeta, 13 Jbeta. TCRdb used MiXCR to reprocess the immunoSEQ multiplex PCR reads, holding one entry per CDR3 protein. The sample gives some 140,000 distinct CDR3 sequences, approximately 90% of which show up once; under 0.25% is in the top ten. The V gene lost 5 bases and the J gene lost 2 bases, with 10 bases spanning the gap. The germline V gene encodes CDR1 LNHNV and CDR2 YYDKDF (reference sequence). The CDR3 length is 14 residues. Sequencing of TCR beta, carried out with a high-throughput approach, was applied to CD8+ and CD4+ T cells from the blood. In the multiple sclerosis control group, patients were treatment-naive and had stable or active relapsing-remitting disease. A remark on this clonotype: Its antigen remains unidentified.

The sequence was obtained from a human donor with multiple sclerosis. The gene calls are TRBV15 and TRBJ1-5; D is ambiguous. Sequenced sample: CD8+ T cells from PBMCs. DNA for the CDR3: TGTGCCACCAGCGAAAGGGCCGGCAATCAGCCCCAGCATTTT. This sequence encodes CATSERAGNQPQHF.